This T cell receptor (beta chain) was identified during a study of PD-1 blockade in classical Hodgkin lymphoma. After removal of 2 bases from V and 5 bases from J, the junction contained 4 bases not matched to a gene. The CDR3 is 15 amino acids. Germline CDR1 reads LGHNA; CDR2 reads YNFKEQ. Assay: immunoSEQ multiplex PCR; the TCRdb copy retains only in-frame clones and omits some. The sample holds more than 12,000 clones; under 90% are singletons and the top ten take 15% to 20%. Time point described: cycle 4 day 1 (C4D1), after 6 weeks of nivolumab. Patients all relapsed after autologous stem cell transplantation, and there was variation in brentuximab vedotin exposure. The study isolated CD8+ T cells from thawed PBMCs by magnetic negative selection. Complete response, partial response or progressive disease was each patient's best response. Broader study findings: Individuals who commenced nivolumab within less than 1 year of ASCT were excluded. TCR diversity at baseline was reported to be reduced in newly diagnosed patients relative to healthy donors.

About this clone itself: What it recognizes is unknown.

The chain joins TRBV4-2 to TRBJ2-7; TRBD2 aligns across 12 bases. This sample comprised CD8+ T cells from blood, obtained before the fourth cycle of nivolumab. This clonotype was sampled from a human donor with classical Hodgkin lymphoma. This chain's CDR3 is CASSQLLAGGHEQYF. The CDR3 nucleotides read TGTGCCAGCAGCCAACTTCTAGCGGGAGGGCACGAGCAGTACTTC.